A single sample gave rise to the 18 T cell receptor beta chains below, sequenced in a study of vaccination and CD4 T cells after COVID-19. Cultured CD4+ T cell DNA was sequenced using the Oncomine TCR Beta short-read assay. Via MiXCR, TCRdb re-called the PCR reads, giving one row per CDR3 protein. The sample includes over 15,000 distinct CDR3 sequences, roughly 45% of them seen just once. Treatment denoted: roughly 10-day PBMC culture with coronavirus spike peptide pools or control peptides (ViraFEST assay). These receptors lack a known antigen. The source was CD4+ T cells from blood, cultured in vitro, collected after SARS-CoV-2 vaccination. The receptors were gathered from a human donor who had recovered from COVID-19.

The CDR3 loop is CASSLYGGGAYEQYF. The CDR3, as DNA: TGTGCCAGCAGCTTGTATGGGGGAGGGGCCTACGAGCAGTACTTC. The rearrangement uses TRBV11-2 and TRBJ2-7; 7 bases line up with TRBD2. Losses at the gene ends were 3 bases for V and 2 bases for J; bases not matched to a gene: 7. The length of the CDR3 is 15 residues. Germline assignment: CDR1 SGHAT and CDR2 FQNNGV. Combining the CDR3 with reference TRBV11-2 and TRBJ2-7 gives the whole variable domain EAGVAQSPRYKIIEKRQSVAFWCNPISGHATLYWYQQILGQGPKLLIQFQNNGVVDDSQLPKDRFSAERLKGVDSTLKIQPAKLEDSAVYLCASSLYGGGAYEQYFGPGTRLTVT.

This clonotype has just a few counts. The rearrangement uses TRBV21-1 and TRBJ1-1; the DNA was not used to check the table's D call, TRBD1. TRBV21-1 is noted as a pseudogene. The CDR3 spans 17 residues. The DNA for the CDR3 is TGTGCCAGCAGCAAAGCGGGGGGGCCAGATTTGGGCACTGAAGCTTTCTTT. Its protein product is CASSKAGGPDLGTEAFF.

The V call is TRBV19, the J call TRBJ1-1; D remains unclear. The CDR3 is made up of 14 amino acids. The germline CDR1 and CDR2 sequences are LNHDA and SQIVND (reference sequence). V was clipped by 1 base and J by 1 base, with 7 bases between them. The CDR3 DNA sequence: TGTGCCAGTAGTATAGTTTGGCGGAACACTGAAGCTTTCTTT. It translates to CASSIVWRNTEAFF. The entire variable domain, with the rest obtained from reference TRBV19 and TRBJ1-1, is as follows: DGGITQSPKYLFRKEGQNVTLSCEQNLNHDAMYWYRQDPGQGLRLIYYSQIVNDFQKGDIAEGYSVSREKKESFPLTVTSAQKNPTAFYLCASSIVWRNTEAFFGQGTRLTVV.

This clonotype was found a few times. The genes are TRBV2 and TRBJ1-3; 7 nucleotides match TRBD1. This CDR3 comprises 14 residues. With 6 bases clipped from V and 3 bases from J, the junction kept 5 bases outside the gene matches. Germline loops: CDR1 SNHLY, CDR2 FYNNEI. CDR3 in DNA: TGTGCCAGCAGGAGACAGGGTGGTGGAAACACCATATATTTT. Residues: CASRRQGGGNTIYF. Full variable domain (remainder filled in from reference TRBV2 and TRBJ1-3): EPEVTQTPSHQVTQMGQEVILRCVPISNHLYFYWYRQILGQKVEFLVSFYNNEISEKSEIFDDQFSVERPDGSNFTLKIRSTKLEDSAMYFCASRRQGGGNTIYFGEGSWLTVV.

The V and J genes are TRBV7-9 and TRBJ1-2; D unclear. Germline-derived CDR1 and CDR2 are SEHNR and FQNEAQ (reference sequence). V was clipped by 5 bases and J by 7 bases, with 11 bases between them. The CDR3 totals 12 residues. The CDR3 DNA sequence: TGTGCCAGCAGCCGCGAAGTGTTTGGCTACACCTTC. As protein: CASSREVFGYTF. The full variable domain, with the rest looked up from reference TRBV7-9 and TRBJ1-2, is DTGVSQNPRHKITKRGQNVTFRCDPISEHNRLYWYRQTLGQGPEFLTYFQNEAQLEKSRLLSDRFSAERPKGSFSTLEIQRTEQGDSAMYLCASSREVFGYTFGSGTRLTVV.

The CDR3 nucleotides are TGTGCCTGGAGTGTATCTATCCGGACAGATACGCAGTATTTT. Its protein is CAWSVSIRTDTQYF. This chain connects TRBV30 to TRBJ2-3; D is ambiguous. This CDR3 region has 14 residues. V lost 0 bases and J 3 bases, leaving 10 bases between the germline ends. Germline CDR1 reads GTSNPN; CDR2 reads SVGIG (reference sequence). The whole variable domain, remainder taken from reference TRBV30 and TRBJ2-3, is SQTIHQWPATLVQPVGSPLSLECTVEGTSNPNLYWYRQAAGRGLQLLFYSVGIGQISSEVPQNLSASRPQDRQFILSSKKLLLSDSGFYLCAWSVSIRTDTQYFGPGTRLTVL.

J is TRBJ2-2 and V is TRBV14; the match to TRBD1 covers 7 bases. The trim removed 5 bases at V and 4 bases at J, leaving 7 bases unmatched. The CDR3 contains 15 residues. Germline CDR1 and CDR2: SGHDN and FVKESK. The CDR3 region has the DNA TGTGCCAGCAGCTTCGGACAGGCTGGCACCGGGGAGCTGTTTTTT. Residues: CASSFGQAGTGELFF.

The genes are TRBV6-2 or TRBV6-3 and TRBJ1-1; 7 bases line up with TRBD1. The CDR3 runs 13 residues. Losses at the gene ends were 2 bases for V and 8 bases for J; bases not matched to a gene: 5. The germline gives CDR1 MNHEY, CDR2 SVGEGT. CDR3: CASSYTTGSEAFF. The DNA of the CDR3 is TGTGCCAGCAGTTACACGACAGGGTCGGAAGCTTTCTTT.

CDR3 sequence: CSASGDRGHGYGYTF. CDR3 in DNA: TGCAGTGCTAGCGGTGACAGGGGGCATGGCTATGGCTACACCTTC. This chain uses TRBV20-1 with TRBJ1-2, with 10 bases identical to TRBD1. The germline gives CDR1 DFQATT, CDR2 SNEGSKA (reference sequence). The CDR3 has 15 residues. J was trimmed by 4 bases and V by 3 bases; bases with no gene match: 8.

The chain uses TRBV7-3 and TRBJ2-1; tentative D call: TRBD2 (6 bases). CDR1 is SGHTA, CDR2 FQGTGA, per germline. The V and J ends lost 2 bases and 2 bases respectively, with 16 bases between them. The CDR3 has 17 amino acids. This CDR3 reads CASSLRGPGTPYNEQFF. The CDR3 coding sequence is TGTGCCAGCAGCTTACGTGGCCCAGGGACTCCCTACAATGAGCAGTTCTTC.

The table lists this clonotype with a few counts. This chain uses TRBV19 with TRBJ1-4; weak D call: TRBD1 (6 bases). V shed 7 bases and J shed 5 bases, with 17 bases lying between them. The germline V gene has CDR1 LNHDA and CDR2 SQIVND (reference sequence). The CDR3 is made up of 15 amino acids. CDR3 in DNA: TGTGCCAGTACGAGGGGGGGCATTGCAAATGAAAAACTGTTTTTT. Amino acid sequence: CASTRGGIANEKLFF.

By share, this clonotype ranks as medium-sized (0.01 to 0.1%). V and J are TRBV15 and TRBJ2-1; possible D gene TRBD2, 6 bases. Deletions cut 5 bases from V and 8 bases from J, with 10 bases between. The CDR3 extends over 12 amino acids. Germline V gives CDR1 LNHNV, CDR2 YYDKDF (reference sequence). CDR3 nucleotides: TGTGCCACCAGCTGGAGGGCCGATGAGCAGTTCTTC. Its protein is CATSWRADEQFF. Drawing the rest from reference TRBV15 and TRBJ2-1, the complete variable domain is DAMVIQNPRYQVTQFGKPVTLSCSQTLNHNVMYWYQQKSSQAPKLLFHYYDKDFNNEADTPDNFQSRRPNTSFCFLDIRSPGLGDTAMYLCATSWRADEQFFGPGTRLTVL.

The CDR3 DNA follows: TGTGCCAGCAGCTTTCCCATAGGAATAGCGGGAATTCAAGATACGCAGTATTTT. The encoded protein is CASSFPIGIAGIQDTQYF. The chain has TRBV7-9 and TRBJ2-3, with 8 bases fitting TRBD2. The CDR3 sequence is 18 residues long. Germline lookup yields CDR1 SEHNR and CDR2 FQNEAQ (reference sequence). V lost 3 bases, J lost 5 bases, and 16 bases stayed unmatched. The full variable domain, its missing parts supplied by reference TRBV7-9 and TRBJ2-3, is DTGVSQNPRHKITKRGQNVTFRCDPISEHNRLYWYRQTLGQGPEFLTYFQNEAQLEKSRLLSDRFSAERPKGSFSTLEIQRTEQGDSAMYLCASSFPIGIAGIQDTQYFGPGTRLTVL.

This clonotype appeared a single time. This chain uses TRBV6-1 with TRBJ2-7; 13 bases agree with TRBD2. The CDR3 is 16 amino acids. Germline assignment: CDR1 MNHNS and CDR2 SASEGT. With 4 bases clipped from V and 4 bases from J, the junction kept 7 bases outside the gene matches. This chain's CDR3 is CASSGRTSGRTYEQYF. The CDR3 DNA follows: TGTGCCAGCAGTGGACGGACTAGCGGGAGAACATACGAGCAGTACTTC.

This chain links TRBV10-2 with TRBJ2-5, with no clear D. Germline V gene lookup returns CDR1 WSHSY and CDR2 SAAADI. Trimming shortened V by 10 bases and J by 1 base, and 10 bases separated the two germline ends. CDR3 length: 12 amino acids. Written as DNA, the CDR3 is TGCGCCACCGCGGACGCCCAAGAGACCCAGTACTTC. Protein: CATADAQETQYF.

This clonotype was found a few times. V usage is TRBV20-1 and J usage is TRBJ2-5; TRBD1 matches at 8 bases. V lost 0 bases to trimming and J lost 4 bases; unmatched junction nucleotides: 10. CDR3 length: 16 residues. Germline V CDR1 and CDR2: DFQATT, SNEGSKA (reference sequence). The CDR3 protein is CSARDRRGRRVETQYF. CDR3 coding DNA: TGCAGTGCTAGAGACCGCAGGGGGCGCAGGGTAGAGACCCAGTACTTC.

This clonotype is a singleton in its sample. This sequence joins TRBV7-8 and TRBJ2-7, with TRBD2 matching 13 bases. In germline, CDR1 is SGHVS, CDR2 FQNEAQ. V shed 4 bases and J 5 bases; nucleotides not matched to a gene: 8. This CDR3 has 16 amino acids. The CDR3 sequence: CASSSRTSGSTHEQYF. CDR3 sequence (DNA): TGTGCCAGCAGCTCACGGACTAGCGGGAGTACCCACGAGCAGTACTTC.

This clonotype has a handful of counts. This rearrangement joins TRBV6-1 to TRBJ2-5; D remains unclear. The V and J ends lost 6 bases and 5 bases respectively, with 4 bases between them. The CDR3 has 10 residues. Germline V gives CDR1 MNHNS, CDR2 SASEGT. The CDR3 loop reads CASRGETQYF. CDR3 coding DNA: TGTGCCAGCAGGGGGGAGACCCAGTACTTC.